The 21 T cell receptor beta chains below were found in one sample sequenced in a study of spatial heterogeneity in lung cancer. Time point defined: blood at routine non-recurrence follow-up after resection. TCRdb fed the 5' RACE reads into MiXCR, producing one record per CDR3 protein. The repertoire holds 15,000 to 20,000 distinct CDR3 sequences, with over 8.5% as singletons. Here the sequenced sample was PBMCs, taken at follow-up. Receptor source: a male donor with early-stage non-small cell lung cancer.

This clonotype came up many times. The chain links TRBV12-3 or TRBV12-4 to TRBJ1-2; TRBD1 might be the D (5 bases). The CDR3 contains 13 residues. V lost 5 bases and J lost 4, with 11 bases in between. The CDR3 is CASSPGFGYGYTF. CDR3 nucleotides: TGTGCCAGCAGTCCAGGGTTCGGCTATGGCTACACCTTC.

The V call is TRBV3-1, the J call TRBJ2-7; possibly TRBD2 for D (5 bases). V gave up 4 bases and J gave up 2 bases, with 15 bases separating them. The germline gives CDR1 LGHDT, CDR2 YNNKEL (reference sequence). The CDR3 runs 15 residues. The CDR3 here is CASSPAEGFAYEQYF. DNA of the CDR3: TGTGCCAGCAGCCCCGCTGAGGGATTTGCCTACGAGCAGTACTTC.

V is TRBV4-1 and J is TRBJ2-4; 10 positions match TRBD2. Germline loops: CDR1 MGHRA, CDR2 YSYEKL. The length of the CDR3 is 19 residues. V shed 3 bases and J 0 bases; nucleotides not matched to a gene: 11. CDR3 nucleotides: TGCGCCAGCAGCCAGGGGGAACTAGCGGGACTTCTAGCCAAAAACATTCAGTACTTC. As protein: CASSQGELAGLLAKNIQYF.

This clonotype was recorded many times. J is TRBJ2-3 and V is TRBV6-5, with D unclear. V gave up 2 bases and J gave up 2 bases, with 11 bases separating them. Germline assignment: CDR1 MNHEY and CDR2 SVGAGI. The CDR3 consists of 15 residues. The CDR3 DNA reads TGTGCCAGCAGTTACGGACCGGCCCTCACAGATACGCAGTATTTT. It encodes CASSYGPALTDTQYF.

There are many counts of this clonotype. V and J are TRBV7-2 and TRBJ1-2; D may be TRBD1 (5 bases). The CDR3 is made up of 15 amino acids. CDR1 SGHTA and CDR2 FQGNSA come from the germline V gene. Trimming took 1 base from V and 4 from J, leaving 13 bases between them. The CDR3 spells CASSLGGLGTYGYTF. The CDR3, as DNA: TGTGCCAGCAGCTTAGGAGGCTTGGGGACCTATGGCTACACCTTC.

The genes are TRBV30 and TRBJ2-7; D is unresolved. The CDR3 consists of 14 residues. Germline assignment: CDR1 GTSNPN and CDR2 SVGIG (reference sequence). V lost 4 bases to trimming and J lost 5 bases, with 18 bases between them. The DNA for the CDR3 is TGTGCCTGGAATCGAGCCGGGCCGGGCAACGAGCAGTACTTC. Translation: CAWNRAGPGNEQYF.

This clonotype was picked up many times. The chain is built from TRBV6-5 and TRBJ2-7; D assignment may be TRBD1 or TRBD2 (5 bases each). The germline V and J ends were trimmed by 7 bases and 6 bases, with 16 bases remaining between them. Germline values: CDR1 MNHEY, CDR2 SVGAGI. The CDR3 is 13 amino acids. CDR3 in DNA: TGTGCCAGCACCGGGACGGAGGCCTCCGAGCAGTACTTC. Protein: CASTGTEASEQYF.

This clonotype has ten or more counts. The genes are TRBV6-5 and TRBJ2-1; a possible D gene is TRBD1 (6 bases). The CDR3 totals 18 residues. Trimming removed 0 bases from V and 0 bases from J, with 15 bases in between. Germline V CDR1 and CDR2: MNHEY, SVGAGI. CDR3 protein: CASSYSPGDLSSYNEQFF. CDR3 bases: TGTGCCAGCAGTTACTCGCCAGGGGACCTCAGCTCCTACAATGAGCAGTTCTTC.

The chain is built from TRBV4-1 and TRBJ2-1; 9 positions agree with TRBD2. The CDR3 loop spans 15 amino acids. Germline V gene lookup returns CDR1 MGHRA and CDR2 YSYEKL. The J segment lost 7 bases and the V segment lost 6 bases, leaving 10 bases of the junction unmatched. The CDR3 region has the DNA TGCGCCAGCAGACCCCTAGCGGGAAGTGGTAATGAGCAGTTCTTC. As protein: CASRPLAGSGNEQFF.

This clonotype was seen a handful of times. Compared with germline, one end of the junction differs, possibly owing to a read error. This chain joins TRBV2 and TRBJ2-5, with 10 bases aligning to TRBD2. This CDR3 is 15 amino acids long. Germline CDR1 is SNHLY and CDR2 is FYNNEI. The CDR3: CASSGDLAGAGETHF. CDR3 nucleotides: TGTGCCAGCAGTGGCGACCTAGCGGGGGCGGGAGAGACCCACTTC.

The chain couples TRBV2 to TRBJ2-4; perhaps TRBD1 as D (5 bases). Trimming shortened V by 6 bases and J by 2 bases, and 11 bases separated the two germline ends. This CDR3 has 14 amino acids. The germline gives CDR1 SNHLY, CDR2 FYNNEI. Here the CDR3 reads CASRGGAPKNIQYF. DNA of the CDR3: TGTGCCAGCAGGGGTGGGGCACCCAAAAACATTCAGTACTTC.

Comment on this clonotype: One base away lies a much larger clone, so this may be a sequencing read error. The chain links TRBV7-2 to TRBJ2-7; D not certain. CDR1 SGHTA and CDR2 FQGNSA come from the germline V gene. This CDR3 has 14 residues. The CDR3 DNA is TGTGCCAGCAGCTCCGTAATGGTCTCCTACGGGCAGTACTTC. It specifies CASSSVMVSYGQYF.

This clonotype occurred a few times. The V call is TRBV11-3, the J call TRBJ2-1, with 11 bases that match TRBD2. Trimming removed 5 bases from V and 4 bases from J; junction bases left unmatched: 7. In germline, CDR1 is SGHNT, CDR2 YENEEA. The CDR3 sequence is 16 residues long. CDR3 loop: CASSLQTSGEYNEQFF. The CDR3 nucleotides read TGTGCCAGCAGCCTTCAGACTAGCGGGGAATACAATGAGCAGTTCTTC.

By proportion, this clonotype is medium-sized. The chain joins TRBV5-4 to TRBJ2-5, with D unclear. V lost 7 bases, J lost 1 base, and 11 bases lay in between. The CDR3 sequence is 13 residues long. The germline CDR1 and CDR2 sequences are SGHNT and YYREEE (reference sequence). In nucleotides, the CDR3 is TGTGCCAGCGGATCCTGGGCCCAAGAGACCCAGTACTTC. Its translation: CASGSWAQETQYF.

This rearrangement joins TRBV6-1 to TRBJ2-3, with 7 bases aligning to TRBD2. Germline loops: CDR1 MNHNS, CDR2 SASEGT. Trimming took 7 bases from V and 0 from J; bases not matched to a gene: 10. This CDR3 spans 16 amino acids. CDR3 amino acids: CASTDVAGGSTDTQYF. The CDR3 region has the DNA TGTGCCAGCACCGACGTCGCCGGGGGGAGCACAGATACGCAGTATTTT.

This clonotype was counted ten times or more. The chain recombines TRBV29-1 with TRBJ2-7; 7 bases match TRBD2. The J segment lost 2 bases and the V segment lost 7 bases, leaving 8 bases of the junction unmatched. This CDR3 spans 13 amino acids. CDR1 is SQVTM, CDR2 ANQGSEA, per germline. CDR3 sequence (DNA): TGCAGCGCCCGAGCGGGATCAACCTACGAGCAGTACTTC. Translation gives CSARAGSTYEQYF.

A note on this clonotype: Possible read error: a much larger clone is one base away. J is TRBJ2-3 and V is TRBV6-2 or TRBV6-3; 12 nucleotides match TRBD2. With 10 bases clipped from V and 3 bases from J, the junction kept 5 bases outside the gene matches. This CDR3 is 14 amino acids long. Germline CDR1 and CDR2: MNHEY and SVGEGT. The CDR3 sequence: CATRGLAGTDTQYF. DNA for the CDR3: TGTGCCACCAGAGGACTAGCGGGGACAGATACGCAGTATTTT.

This clonotype was observed at least ten times. The chain is built from TRBV20-1 and TRBJ1-6; 7 bases fit TRBD1. The CDR3 loop spans 12 amino acids. V dropped 5 bases and J dropped 8; count of bases not matched to a gene: 3. Germline CDR1 and CDR2: DFQATT and SNEGSKA (reference sequence). The CDR3 is CSAVTGDSPLHF. Written as DNA, the CDR3 is TGCAGTGCTGTTACAGGGGATTCACCCCTCCACTTT.

This clonotype showed up many times. CDR3 region: CASSERNLLAKNIQYF. The CDR3 region has the DNA TGTGCCAGCAGTGAACGGAACCTACTAGCCAAAAACATTCAGTACTTC. The chain couples TRBV2 to TRBJ2-4; D gene unclear. With 2 bases removed from V and 0 bases from J, the gap between germline ends came to 11 bases. This CDR3 has 16 residues. Germline V gene sequence: CDR1 SNHLY, CDR2 FYNNEI.

This clonotype was seen ten or more times. The gene calls are TRBV2 and TRBJ1-2, with a weak D call TRBD1 (5 bases). This CDR3 is built from 13 residues. Trimming shortened V by 3 bases and J by 2 bases, and 7 bases separated the two germline ends. CDR1 is SNHLY, CDR2 FYNNEI, per germline. The CDR3 here is CASSEGTNYGYTF. CDR3 nucleotides: TGTGCCAGCAGTGAGGGGACCAACTATGGCTACACCTTC.

There are many counts of this clonotype. V is TRBV11-2 and J is TRBJ1-1; 8 nucleotides line up with TRBD1. The J segment lost 10 bases and the V segment lost 1 base, leaving 11 bases of the junction unmatched. The CDR3 is made up of 15 amino acids. Germline CDR1 reads SGHAT; CDR2 reads FQNNGV. For the CDR3, the DNA is TGTGCCAGCAGCTTAGCCCATCGACAGGGGTTCGGAGCTTTCTTT. This encodes CASSLAHRQGFGAFF.